Here is one T cell receptor beta chain with its context. Its antigen is unknown. The data derive from a study of shared clonotypes between healthy human individuals. This CDR3 is 15 amino acids long. Deletions cut 4 bases from V and 0 bases from J, with 9 bases between. Germline lookup yields CDR1 MNHEY and CDR2 SVGAGI. Repertoires were generated with immunoSEQ multiplex PCR, while TCRdb's copy carries only in-frame clones and drops some. The table has a few million clones, roughly 92% seen once. General study findings and limits: Genetic and exposure-history diversity was limited by the small donor number.

The source of this sequence is a man aged 18 to 29 in good health. This rearrangement joins TRBV6-5 to TRBJ2-2; weak D call: TRBD1 (6 bases). Material for sequencing was naive CD4+ T cells sorted from blood. As for subset: CD45RA+ positively selected. The CDR3 loop is CASSSGATNTGELFF. CDR3 DNA: TGTGCCAGCAGTTCAGGGGCGACGAACACCGGGGAGCTGTTTTTT.